Presented here are 2 T cell receptor beta chains from one specimen sequenced in a study of PD-L1 blockade in urothelial cancer. Stated time point: pretreatment peripheral blood. TCRdb's table, derived via immunoSEQ multiplex PCR, lists solely in-frame clones and lacks some. The sample lists approximately 50,000 clones, roughly 86% occurring once. Sequenced material: PBMCs, taken around atezolizumab (anti-PD-L1) treatment. Source of these receptors: a man in his sixties with urothelial cancer.

This clone came up once. V is TRBV28 and J is TRBJ2-5, with 9 bases that match TRBD1. CDR1 and CDR2 (germline): MDHEN, SYDVKM. After removal of 4 bases from V and 7 bases from J, the junction contained 10 bases not matched to a gene. This CDR3 is built from 15 residues. The CDR3 DNA sequence: TGTGCCAGCAGTTACCAGGACAGGGGATTGGGGACCCAGTACTTC. This sequence encodes CASSYQDRGLGTQYF.

The chain couples TRBV6-6 to TRBJ2-2, with D perhaps TRBD2 (5 bases). In germline, CDR1 is MNHNY, CDR2 SVGAGI (reference sequence). V was pared by 6 bases and J by 6 bases, with 17 bases between. The CDR3 sequence is 15 residues long. CDR3: CASSDLTWGAGELFF. The CDR3 DNA is TGTGCCAGCAGCGACCTTACATGGGGAGCCGGGGAGCTGTTTTTT.